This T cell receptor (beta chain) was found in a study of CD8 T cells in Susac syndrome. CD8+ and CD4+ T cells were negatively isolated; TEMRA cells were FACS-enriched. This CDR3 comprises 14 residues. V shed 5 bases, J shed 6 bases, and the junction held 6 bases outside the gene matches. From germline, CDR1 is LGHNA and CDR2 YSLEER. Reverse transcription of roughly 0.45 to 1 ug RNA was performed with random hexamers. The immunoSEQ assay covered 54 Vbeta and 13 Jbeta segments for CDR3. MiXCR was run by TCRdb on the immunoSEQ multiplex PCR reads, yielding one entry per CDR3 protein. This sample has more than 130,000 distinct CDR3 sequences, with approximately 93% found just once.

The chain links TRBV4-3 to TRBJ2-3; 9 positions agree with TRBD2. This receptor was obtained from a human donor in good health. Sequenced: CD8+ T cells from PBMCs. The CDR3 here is CASSRTSVRDTQYF. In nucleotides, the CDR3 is TGCGCCAGCAGCAGGACTAGCGTCAGGGATACGCAGTATTTT.